This TCR beta chain was identified in a study of STAT5B mutations in CD4+ large granular lymphocyte leukemia. Sequencing was at survey level. As originally analysed: A productive frequency of 2.59 x 10-5 was the lowest detectable. Here immunoSEQ multiplex PCR was the method, and the copy in TCRdb shows in-frame clones only, minus some. That table supplies the V and J calls and clone size; D and trimming were determined from the DNA. The data contain about 40,000 clones, approximately 84% of them singletons. Whole-study findings and limits: Patient CD4-sorted repertoires looked more clonal than healthy CD4+ repertoires, even without putative leukemic clones.

A note on this clone: Its antigen is not known.

CDR3 length: 20 residues. Losses at the gene ends were 4 bases for V and 1 base for J; bases not matched to a gene: 22. Germline CDR1 SGDLS, CDR2 YYNGEE. This clonotype was sampled from a human donor in good health. Sequencing input: CD4+ T cells from blood buffy coats. This chain links TRBV9 with TRBJ1-1, with TRBD1 matching 7 bases. CDR3: CASSSRRGGAWARKNTEAFF. The DNA of the CDR3 is TGTGCCAGCAGCTCTCGCAGGGGGGGGGCCTGGGCGAGGAAGAACACTGAAGCTTTCTTT.